The 10 T cell receptor beta chains reported below all come from one sample, sequenced in a study of shared clonotypes between healthy human individuals. Some clones are missing from TCRdb's copy, which holds only in-frame ones; the method was immunoSEQ multiplex PCR. The data hold 550,000 to 800,000 clones, with about 92% observed a single time. The sequencing input was memory CD8+ T cells from PBMCs. The subset: CD45RO+ cells pooled with CCR7-negative TemRA cells. The receptors were sampled from a man younger than 30 in good health. Some clones in this sample may be carry-over from other donors' samples.

This chain joins TRBV6-5 and TRBJ2-7; 11 bases match TRBD2. CDR3 size: 14 residues. With V trimmed by 6 bases and J by 5 bases, 6 bases remained unmatched. Germline CDR1 reads MNHEY; CDR2 reads SVGAGI. This CDR3 reads CASSLAGGLNEQYF. The CDR3 nucleotides read TGTGCCAGCAGCCTAGCGGGAGGTCTCAACGAGCAGTACTTC.

The chain combines TRBV6-4 with TRBJ2-3; possibly TRBD1 or TRBD2 for D (5 bases each). Germline V CDR1 and CDR2: MRHNA, SNTAGT. CDR3 size: 15 residues. Trimming pared 0 bases from V and 4 bases from J, leaving 11 bases between. The CDR3 protein is CASSDSFGASDTQYF. The CDR3 DNA follows: TGTGCCAGCAGTGACTCGTTCGGGGCATCAGATACGCAGTATTTT.

The genes are TRBV21-1 and TRBJ2-3; whether TRBD2, the table's D call, matches the DNA was not checked. TRBV21-1 counts as a pseudogene. This CDR3 has 16 residues. The CDR3 loop is CASSNSGIQSTDTQYF. The CDR3 DNA is TGTGCCAGCAGCAACTCCGGGATTCAGTCCACAGATACGCAGTATTTT.

V and J are TRBV6-6 and TRBJ2-7; no definite D call. In germline, CDR1 is MNHNY, CDR2 SVGAGI (reference sequence). The CDR3 totals 13 residues. The V end was cut by 2 bases, the J end by 3 bases, with 8 bases between. The CDR3 is CASSYETSYEQYF. The CDR3 nucleotides read TGTGCCAGCAGTTACGAGACCAGCTACGAGCAGTACTTC.

This chain connects TRBV15 to TRBJ2-7; 11 positions agree with TRBD1. Trimming took 0 bases from V and 2 from J; bases not matched to a gene: 18. Looked up from germline, CDR1 is LNHNV and CDR2 is YYDKDF (reference sequence). The length of the CDR3 is 21 residues. In DNA form, the CDR3 reads TGTGCCACCAGCAGAGATAGGATAGGACAGGGGGCTCTGTTTAGGACCTACGAGCAGTACTTC. This encodes CATSRDRIGQGALFRTYEQYF.

The chain joins TRBV7-3 to TRBJ2-1; tentatively, D is TRBD1 (6 bases). Germline V lookup: CDR1 SGHTA, CDR2 FQGTGA. The CDR3 consists of 15 residues. Trimming left V 10 bases short and J 0 bases short, with 16 bases between. CDR3 region: CATATQGSSYNEQFF. The CDR3 coding sequence is TGTGCCACCGCGACACAGGGCAGCTCCTACAATGAGCAGTTCTTC.

V usage is TRBV7-9 and J usage is TRBJ2-1; the D is unclear. Deletions cut 6 bases from V and 0 bases from J, with 12 bases between. This CDR3 is 15 amino acids long. CDR1 SEHNR and CDR2 FQNEAQ come from the germline V gene (reference sequence). As DNA, the CDR3 is TGTGCCAGCAGTTTGACTCTCAGCTCCTACAATGAGCAGTTCTTC. This encodes CASSLTLSSYNEQFF.

The chain joins TRBV6-1 to TRBJ1-3; D gene uncertain. V gave up 8 bases and J gave up 1 base, with 12 bases separating them. This CDR3 spans 14 amino acids. CDR1 and CDR2 from the germline V gene are MNHNS and SASEGT. In DNA, the CDR3 is TGTGCCAGCTTGTCTAGTCCATCTGGAAACACCATATATTTT. It codes for CASLSSPSGNTIYF.

This rearrangement joins TRBV6-5 to TRBJ2-7, with D possibly being TRBD1 (5 bases). Germline assignment: CDR1 MNHEY and CDR2 SVGAGI. The CDR3 has 15 residues. Trimming took off 2 bases at V and 4 bases at J, with 15 bases between the two ends. CDR3 amino acids: CASSYGAGSEYEQYF. The CDR3 coding sequence is TGTGCCAGCAGTTACGGGGCTGGGTCGGAGTACGAGCAGTACTTC.

The CDR3 bases are TGTGCCAGCAATCCCGGGACTAGCTTGAATACGCAGTATTTT. Its translation: CASNPGTSLNTQYF. The V gene is TRBV27, the J gene TRBJ2-3; 9 bases line up with TRBD2. The CDR3 covers 14 residues. Per the germline V gene, CDR1 is MNHEY and CDR2 is SMNVEV (reference sequence). The V gene end was trimmed by 7 bases and the J gene end by 7 bases; junction bases not matched to a gene: 9.